This entry concerns a single T cell receptor beta chain. Antigen specificity is unknown. The data belong to a study of shared clonotypes between healthy human individuals. On the study more broadly: Three plates were used per donor for CD4 naive, three for CD4 memory, two for CD8 naive and one for CD8 memory. Study findings and constraints: The study found lower generation probabilities in non-shared clonotypes than in those shared by all four donors. Sample collection involved blood only; tissue repertoires are likely different. At large depth, rarefaction still showed sorted-subset sequencing to be incomplete.

TCRdb's table, derived via immunoSEQ multiplex PCR, lists solely in-frame clones and lacks some. The sample includes about 1.5 million clones, roughly 96% of them seen just once. Trimming took 0 bases from V and 2 from J, leaving 11 bases between them. In germline, CDR1 is SGHDN, CDR2 FVKESK. This CDR3 has 15 residues. Sequencing input: naive CD4+ T cells sorted from blood. Subset of the sample: CD45RA+ positively selected. This receptor was taken from a young man in good health. This rearrangement joins TRBV14 to TRBJ2-7; D may be TRBD2 (5 bases). The CDR3 nucleotides read TGTGCCAGCAGCCAAGACAGACTAAATACCTACGAGCAGTACTTC. It yields the protein CASSQDRLNTYEQYF.